The source of this TCR beta chain is a study of OX40 agonist ivuxolimab in advanced cancers. This table comes from immunoSEQ multiplex PCR, and its TCRdb copy is limited to in-frame clones, with some not included. Here the sample spans about 98,000 clones, approximately 93% being singletons. This specimen consisted of CD4+ or CD8+ T cells sorted from blood, obtained in a trial of the OX40 agonist ivuxolimab. The sequence derives from an adult with an advanced solid tumor such as melanoma, head and neck, liver or kidney cancer.

The CDR3 here is CATKLQGQGDNQPQHF. The CDR3 DNA sequence: TGTGCCACCAAGTTGCAAGGACAGGGAGATAATCAGCCCCAGCATTTT. The chain recombines TRBV15 with TRBJ1-5, with 8 bases matching TRBD1. Trimming removed 7 bases from V and 4 bases from J; junction bases left unmatched: 12. This CDR3 has 16 amino acids. The germline gives CDR1 LNHNV, CDR2 YYDKDF (reference sequence).